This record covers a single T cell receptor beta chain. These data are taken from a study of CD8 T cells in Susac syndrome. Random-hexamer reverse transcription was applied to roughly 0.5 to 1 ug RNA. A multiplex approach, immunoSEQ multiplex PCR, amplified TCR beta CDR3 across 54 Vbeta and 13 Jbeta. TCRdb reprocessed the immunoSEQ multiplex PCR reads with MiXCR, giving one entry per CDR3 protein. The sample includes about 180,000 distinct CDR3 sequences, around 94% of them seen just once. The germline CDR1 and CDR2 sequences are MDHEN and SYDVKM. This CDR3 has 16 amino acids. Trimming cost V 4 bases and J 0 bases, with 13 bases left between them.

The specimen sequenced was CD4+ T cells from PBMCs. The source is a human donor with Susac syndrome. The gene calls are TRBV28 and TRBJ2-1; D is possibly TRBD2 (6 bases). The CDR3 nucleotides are TGTGCCAGCAGTTCAGAGGACGGGAGCTCCTACAATGAGCAGTTCTTC. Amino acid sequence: CASSSEDGSSYNEQFF.